A selection of T cell receptor beta chains follows, all from one sample in a study of OX40 agonist ivuxolimab in advanced cancers. TCRdb's copy holds only in-frame clones and misses some; the assay was immunoSEQ multiplex PCR. The sample includes about 87,000 clones, approximately 82% of them seen just once. The specimen comprised CD4+ or CD8+ T cells sorted from blood, sampled in a trial of the OX40 agonist ivuxolimab. The receptors derive from an adult with an advanced solid tumor such as melanoma, head and neck, liver or kidney cancer. Both conserved end residues are part of each CDR3. The D gene is left open where the match is weak. A clone size is listed for some rows: how often the clone was seen (once, few, many), or a class if it is expanded.

cdr3_aa: CASSLARVPQGAPLHF
cdr3_nt: TGTGCCAGCAGCTTAGCGCGCGTCCCTCAGGGGGCACCCCTCCACTTT
clone_size: NA
j_call: TRBJ1-6
v_call: TRBV11-1
d_call: TRBD1

cdr3_aa: CASSRTEGTYEQYF
cdr3_nt: TGTGCCAGCAGTCGGACAGAGGGAACTTACGAGCAGTACTTC
clone_size: few
j_call: TRBJ2-7
v_call: TRBV6-5
d_call: NA

cdr3_aa: CASSEWRGEGSPLHF
cdr3_nt: TGTGCCAGCAGTGAATGGAGGGGCGAAGGGTCACCCCTCCACTTT
clone_size: NA
j_call: TRBJ1-6
v_call: TRBV2
d_call: NA

cdr3_aa: CASSPRLDYNEQFF
cdr3_nt: TGTGCCAGCAGCCCGCGACTAGACTACAATGAGCAGTTCTTC
clone_size: NA
j_call: TRBJ2-1
v_call: TRBV7-2
d_call: NA

cdr3_aa: CASSSRDRGDEQFF
cdr3_nt: TGCGCCAGCAGCTCCCGGGACAGGGGGGATGAGCAGTTCTTC
clone_size: NA
j_call: TRBJ2-1
v_call: TRBV5-1
d_call: TRBD1

cdr3_aa: CASSLARYNEQFF
cdr3_nt: TGTGCCAGCAGCTTAGCCAGATACAATGAGCAGTTCTTC
clone_size: NA
j_call: TRBJ2-1
v_call: TRBV11-2
d_call: NA

cdr3_aa: CASSLALAASYEQYF
cdr3_nt: TGCGCCAGCAGCTTGGCCCTAGCGGCCTCCTACGAGCAGTACTTC
clone_size: NA
j_call: TRBJ2-7
v_call: TRBV5-1
d_call: TRBD2

cdr3_aa: CASSRGSSYEQYF
cdr3_nt: TGTGCCAGCAGTCGGGGAAGCTCCTACGAGCAGTACTTC
clone_size: NA
j_call: TRBJ2-7
v_call: TRBV9
d_call: NA

cdr3_aa: CASSSIGGVNQPQHF
cdr3_nt: TGTGCCAGCAGTTCGATAGGGGGGGTGAATCAGCCCCAGCATTTT
clone_size: NA
j_call: TRBJ1-5
v_call: TRBV2
d_call: NA

cdr3_aa: CAWTRGTNYGYTF
cdr3_nt: TGTGCCTGGACCCGGGGAACCAACTATGGCTACACCTTC
clone_size: NA
j_call: TRBJ1-2
v_call: TRBV30
d_call: NA

cdr3_aa: CASSEYRTGLQETQYF
cdr3_nt: TGTGCCAGCAGTGAATACCGGACTGGCCTACAAGAGACCCAGTACTTC
clone_size: once
j_call: TRBJ2-5
v_call: TRBV25-1
d_call: NA

cdr3_aa: CASSQTGQGNEKLFF
cdr3_nt: TGCGCCAGCAGCCAGACGGGACAGGGGAACGAAAAACTGTTTTTT
clone_size: NA
j_call: TRBJ1-4
v_call: TRBV4-3
d_call: TRBD1

cdr3_aa: CASSSGQGGTEAFF
cdr3_nt: TGTGCCAGCAGTTCGGGACAGGGAGGAACTGAAGCTTTCTTT
clone_size: NA
j_call: TRBJ1-1
v_call: TRBV6-5
d_call: TRBD1

cdr3_aa: CASSPGQQNSPLHF
cdr3_nt: TGTGCCAGCTCACCGGGACAGCAGAATTCACCCCTCCACTTT
clone_size: few
j_call: TRBJ1-6
v_call: TRBV18
d_call: TRBD1

cdr3_aa: CASSPRGTGVLWGYTF
cdr3_nt: TGTGCCAGCTCACCACGTGGGACAGGGGTCCTATGGGGCTACACCTTC
clone_size: NA
j_call: TRBJ1-2
v_call: TRBV18
d_call: TRBD1

cdr3_aa: CASSVGQGASNSPLHF
cdr3_nt: TGTGCCAGCAGCGTTGGACAGGGGGCATCTAATTCACCCCTCCACTTT
clone_size: NA
j_call: TRBJ1-6
v_call: TRBV7-2
d_call: TRBD1

cdr3_aa: CASSWRGGFANTGELFF
cdr3_nt: TGTGCCAGCAGTTGGCGGGGGGGGTTCGCGAACACCGGGGAGCTGTTTTTT
clone_size: NA
j_call: TRBJ2-2
v_call: TRBV2
d_call: TRBD2

cdr3_aa: CAISDGGGREKLFF
cdr3_nt: TGTGCCATCAGTGACGGCGGAGGACGAGAAAAACTGTTTTTT
clone_size: NA
j_call: TRBJ1-4
v_call: TRBV10-3
d_call: NA

cdr3_aa: CASSEYEQYF
cdr3_nt: TGTGCCAGCAGTGAGTACGAGCAGTACTTC
clone_size: few
j_call: TRBJ2-7
v_call: TRBV2
d_call: NA

cdr3_aa: CASTPRGGTGFYEQYF
cdr3_nt: TGTGCCAGCACGCCCCGAGGGGGGACAGGGTTTTACGAGCAGTACTTC
clone_size: NA
j_call: TRBJ2-7
v_call: TRBV6-6
d_call: TRBD1

cdr3_aa: CASRGAYEQYF
cdr3_nt: TGTGCCAGCAGGGGAGCCTACGAGCAGTACTTC
clone_size: NA
j_call: TRBJ2-7
v_call: TRBV11-2
d_call: NA

cdr3_aa: CSLGGETQYF
cdr3_nt: TGCAGTTTGGGGGGAGAGACCCAGTACTTC
clone_size: NA
j_call: TRBJ2-5
v_call: TRBV20-1
d_call: NA

cdr3_aa: CASGRDREKLFF
cdr3_nt: TGTGCCAGCGGGAGGGACAGGGAAAAACTGTTTTTT
clone_size: NA
j_call: TRBJ1-4
v_call: TRBV27
d_call: TRBD1

cdr3_aa: CASSFDRDEQFF
cdr3_nt: TGTGCCAGCAGCTTCGACAGGGACGAGCAGTTCTTC
clone_size: NA
j_call: TRBJ2-1
v_call: TRBV5-6
d_call: TRBD1